This T cell receptor (beta chain) was captured in a study of siplizumab effects on memory and regulatory T cells. General observations from the study: Naive T cells seemed more diverse than memory cells; they also seemed major alloresponse contributors. A mean of approximately 69% of mappable alloreactive CD4+ clones were Treg-derived with siplizumab, compared with approximately 29% in controls.

Using immunoSEQ multiplex PCR, the repertoire was profiled, and TCRdb retains in-frame clones only, with some absent. The table records 85,000 to 130,000 clones, about 91% of them present only once. Regarding this clone: The antigen is not known.

The length of the CDR3 is 12 residues. With 4 bases removed from V and 0 bases from J, the gap between germline ends came to 6 bases. Per germline, CDR1 SQVTM and CDR2 ANQGSEA. The origin of this receptor is a human donor in good health. V usage is TRBV29-1 and J usage is TRBJ1-2; D is undetermined. What was sequenced was Tregs sorted from blood. The CDR3 region has the DNA TGCAGCGTTGTTCAGGCTAACTATGGCTACACCTTC. This translates into CSVVQANYGYTF.